This passage covers 30 T cell receptor beta chains from one sample sequenced in a study of blood T cell repertoires in COVID-19. Sequenced by immunoSEQ multiplex PCR; TCRdb stores in-frame clones only, minus some. This sample has roughly 350,000 clones, with roughly 85% found just once. Input material: peripheral blood. The receptors derive from a woman in her late teens or twenties with acute or convalescent COVID-19.

The chain is built from TRBV13 and TRBJ2-7; no firm D call. There are 13 residues in the CDR3. Trimming stripped 1 base from V and 1 base from J, with 5 bases between. The germline V gene has CDR1 PRHDT and CDR2 FYEKMQ (reference sequence). The DNA of the CDR3 is TGTGCCAGCAGCTTAGCGAGGTCCTACGAGCAGTACTTC. The encoded protein is CASSLARSYEQYF.

The chain links TRBV19 to TRBJ1-5; 7 bases line up with TRBD1. The CDR3 sequence is 16 residues long. The J segment lost 0 bases and the V segment lost 3 bases, leaving 5 bases of the junction unmatched. Germline V gives CDR1 LNHDA, CDR2 SQIVND (reference sequence). The CDR3 bases are TGTGCCAGTAGTATGGGACAGCCATATAGCAATCAGCCCCAGCATTTT. It specifies CASSMGQPYSNQPQHF.

Only one count was recorded for this clone. The chain carries TRBV18 and TRBJ1-5; D ambiguous. The CDR3 length is 13 residues. V lost 6 bases, J lost 0 bases, and 6 bases lay in between. Germline V gene lookup returns CDR1 KGHSH and CDR2 LQKENI. Here the CDR3 reads CASSGDSNQPQHF. Here the CDR3 DNA reads TGTGCCAGCTCCGGGGATAGCAATCAGCCCCAGCATTTT.

This chain links TRBV5-4 with TRBJ2-5; the D gene is possibly TRBD2 (5 bases). The germline V and J ends were trimmed by 3 bases and 1 base, with 13 bases remaining between them. Germline CDR1 SGHNT, CDR2 YYREEE (reference sequence). This CDR3 spans 15 amino acids. The CDR3 spells CASSSRESAQETQYF. CDR3 nucleotides: TGTGCCAGCAGCTCGAGGGAAAGCGCCCAAGAGACCCAGTACTTC.

The chain uses TRBV28 and TRBJ1-1; D gene uncertain. The CDR3 is 11 residues long. V gave up 5 bases and J gave up 11 bases, with 12 bases separating them. CDR1 MDHEN and CDR2 SYDVKM come from the germline V gene. In DNA, the CDR3 is TGTGCCAGCAGTATGGAGGTAGTTGCTTTCTTT. Protein: CASSMEVVAFF.

The gene calls are TRBV4-1 and TRBJ1-5; 9 bases fit TRBD1. This CDR3 is 15 amino acids long. The V gene's germline CDR1 is MGHRA and CDR2 YSYEKL. Trimming took 4 bases from V and 4 from J; bases not matched to a gene: 5. CDR3 in DNA: TGCGCCAGCAGCCTCCCTGGGACAGGGAATCAGCCCCAGCATTTT. This gives the protein CASSLPGTGNQPQHF.

The chain has TRBV2 and TRBJ1-1, with 10 bases aligning to TRBD1. Germline loops: CDR1 SNHLY, CDR2 FYNNEI. The ends lost 6 bases at V and 4 bases at J; junction bases unmatched: 5. This CDR3 has 14 residues. The CDR3 sequence is CASRGTGEGTEAFF. The CDR3 nucleotides read TGTGCCAGCAGGGGGACAGGGGAGGGCACTGAAGCTTTCTTT.

This chain connects TRBV5-1 to TRBJ1-1; D is unclear. CDR1 and CDR2 from the germline V gene are SGHRS and YFSETQ. V lost 0 bases and J 3 bases, leaving 15 bases between the germline ends. The CDR3 consists of 16 residues. The CDR3 here is CASSLEAAARDTEAFF. CDR3 coding DNA: TGCGCCAGCAGCTTGGAGGCGGCCGCCCGGGACACTGAAGCTTTCTTT.

The rearrangement joins TRBV9 to TRBJ1-5; 7 bases are shared with TRBD1. The CDR3 runs 14 residues. Germline CDR1 and CDR2: SGDLS and YYNGEE. Trimming removed 6 bases from V and 1 base from J; junction bases left unmatched: 4. Written as DNA, the CDR3 is TGTGCCAGCACCCCGGGACAGAGCAATCAGCCCCAGCATTTT. Translation gives CASTPGQSNQPQHF.

This sequence joins TRBV7-3 and TRBJ1-6; 10 bases agree with TRBD1. From germline, CDR1 is SGHTA and CDR2 FQGTGA. The CDR3 sequence is 17 residues long. Trimming removed 2 bases from V and 5 bases from J; junction bases left unmatched: 6. For the CDR3, the DNA is TGTGCCAGCAGCTTATGGGGGACAGGGGCGGATAATTCACCCCTCCACTTT. It is translated as CASSLWGTGADNSPLHF.

This chain connects TRBV6-1 to TRBJ1-2; tentatively, D is TRBD1 (5 bases). Germline CDR1 is MNHNS and CDR2 is SASEGT. CDR3 length: 15 residues. Between the trimmed V and J ends, which lost 1 base and 0 bases, there was a span of 9 bases. CDR3 in amino acids: CASSEGTSPNYGYTF. In nucleotides, the CDR3 is TGTGCCAGCAGTGAAGGGACATCCCCTAACTATGGCTACACCTTC.

Only a few counts were recorded for this clone. The genes are TRBV5-1 and TRBJ2-1, with 9 bases aligning to TRBD1. Germline CDR1 SGHRS, CDR2 YFSETQ. This CDR3 has 18 residues. After removal of 3 bases from V and 1 base from J, the junction contained 11 bases not matched to a gene. This CDR3 is CASSYNPPGQGSYNEQFF. For the CDR3, the DNA is TGCGCCAGCAGCTATAACCCACCGGGACAGGGATCCTACAATGAGCAGTTCTTC.

The CDR3 coding sequence is TGTGCCAGCAGCCCGTGGACTAGCGGGGACGGCATCACCGGGGAGCTGTTTTTT. This translates into CASSPWTSGDGITGELFF. The gene calls are TRBV7-2 and TRBJ2-2; TRBD2 matches at 12 bases. V lost 5 bases to trimming and J lost 4 bases; unmatched junction nucleotides: 11. The CDR3 covers 18 residues. The germline V gene has CDR1 SGHTA and CDR2 FQGNSA.

This rearrangement joins TRBV13 to TRBJ2-1; TRBD2 matches at 12 bases. The germline V gene has CDR1 PRHDT and CDR2 FYEKMQ (reference sequence). This CDR3 comprises 17 residues. V lost 5 bases to trimming and J lost 3 bases; unmatched junction nucleotides: 8. CDR3 DNA: TGTGCCAGCAGCCTCGGACTAGCGGGGATCTACTACAATGAGCAGTTCTTC. It codes for CASSLGLAGIYYNEQFF.

V usage is TRBV27 and J usage is TRBJ1-1; 8 nucleotides agree with TRBD1. The CDR3 runs 16 residues. V shed 4 bases and J 1 base; nucleotides not matched to a gene: 8. CDR1 MNHEY and CDR2 SMNVEV come from the germline V gene (reference sequence). CDR3 in amino acids: CASSSATGTGNTEAFF. The CDR3 nucleotides are TGTGCCAGCAGTTCAGCCACCGGGACAGGGAACACTGAAGCTTTCTTT.

This clone was found once. The chain recombines TRBV6-5 with TRBJ1-3; TRBD1 matches at 9 bases. Germline V lookup: CDR1 MNHEY, CDR2 SVGAGI. J was trimmed by 0 bases and V by 7 bases; bases with no gene match: 4. This CDR3 comprises 15 residues. The chain's CDR3 is CASTRTGDSGNTIYF. The CDR3 DNA is TGTGCCAGCACCAGGACAGGGGACTCTGGAAACACCATATATTTT.

The chain uses TRBV7-6 and TRBJ1-3; D unresolved. CDR1 SGHVS and CDR2 FNYEAQ come from the germline V gene. This CDR3 contains 15 residues. Trimming took off 2 bases at V and 0 bases at J, with 8 bases between the two ends. The CDR3: CASSLQASSGNTIYF. CDR3 coding DNA: TGTGCCAGCAGCTTACAGGCAAGCTCTGGAAACACCATATATTTT.

This sequence joins TRBV5-1 and TRBJ2-3; 8 bases are a match to TRBD2. In germline, CDR1 is SGHRS, CDR2 YFSETQ. The CDR3 sequence is 15 residues long. The J segment lost 2 bases and the V segment lost 5 bases, leaving 7 bases of the junction unmatched. CDR3 sequence: CASRPWTSFTDTQYF. The DNA of the CDR3 is TGCGCCAGCAGACCGTGGACTAGCTTCACAGATACGCAGTATTTT.

This chain links TRBV5-5 with TRBJ2-2, with D perhaps TRBD1 (5 bases). This CDR3 is built from 16 residues. In germline, CDR1 is SGHKS, CDR2 YYEKEE (reference sequence). Trimming cost V 5 bases and J 1 base, with 15 bases left between them. The CDR3 DNA reads as TGTGCCAGCAGGACGCAAGGGCAGGGGAACACCGGGGAGCTGTTTTTT. It specifies CASRTQGQGNTGELFF.

A remark on this clone: This same CDR3 is encoded by further DNA sequences in the sample. This rearrangement joins TRBV5-1 to TRBJ1-1, with 8 bases lining up with TRBD1. This CDR3 region has 14 residues. Germline CDR1 and CDR2: SGHRS and YFSETQ. J was trimmed by 4 bases and V by 0 bases; bases with no gene match: 2. The CDR3 reads CASSLAGGGTEAFF. CDR3 DNA: TGCGCCAGCAGCTTGGCAGGGGGCGGCACTGAAGCTTTCTTT.

The chain combines TRBV28 with TRBJ2-7, with 11 bases fitting TRBD2. Germline CDR1 is MDHEN and CDR2 is SYDVKM. The CDR3 length is 17 residues. The J segment lost 4 bases and the V segment lost 5 bases, leaving 13 bases of the junction unmatched. For the CDR3, the DNA is TGTGCCAGCAGTCCCCAAAGGGCCCTAGCGGGAGGTTACGAGCAGTACTTC. It yields the protein CASSPQRALAGGYEQYF.

This clone was found once. This rearrangement joins TRBV5-5 to TRBJ2-3; 11 bases line up with TRBD1. Germline V gene sequence: CDR1 SGHKS, CDR2 YYEKEE (reference sequence). This CDR3 region has 15 residues. The V segment lost 3 bases and the J segment 2 bases; nucleotides outside the gene matches: 2. The CDR3 bases are TGTGCCAGCAGCTCGGGACAGGGGGACACAGATACGCAGTATTTT. As protein: CASSSGQGDTDTQYF.

This chain connects TRBV10-1 to TRBJ2-3; TRBD1 agrees at 8 bases. The J segment lost 0 bases and the V segment lost 9 bases, leaving 5 bases of the junction unmatched. The germline V gene encodes CDR1 WNHNN and CDR2 SYGVQD (reference sequence). This CDR3 contains 14 residues. Written as DNA, the CDR3 is TGCGCCAGACAGGGACAGGTTAGCACAGATACGCAGTATTTT. Translating gives CARQGQVSTDTQYF.

The chain is built from TRBV9 and TRBJ1-4, with TRBD1 matching over 10 bases. Germline CDR1 and CDR2: SGDLS and YYNGEE. After removal of 3 bases from V and 7 bases from J, the junction contained 9 bases not matched to a gene. This CDR3 region has 16 residues. CDR3 bases: TGTGCCAGCAGCGCCCCAGGGACAGGGGTCAGTGAAAAACTGTTTTTT. This codes for CASSAPGTGVSEKLFF.

Concerning this clone: This sample includes further DNA sequences coding for the same CDR3. The gene calls are TRBV5-1 and TRBJ1-4; D not certain. This CDR3 region has 15 residues. From germline, CDR1 is SGHRS and CDR2 YFSETQ. The V end was cut by 5 bases, the J end by 0 bases, with 11 bases between. The CDR3 nucleotides read TGCGCCAGCAGACGAGATCTTGCAACTAATGAAAAACTGTTTTTT. Translation gives CASRRDLATNEKLFF.

The chain joins TRBV19 to TRBJ2-7, with TRBD1 matching 10 bases. CDR3 size: 14 residues. Trimming at V came to 5 bases and at J to 4 bases, leaving 5 bases not matched to a gene. Germline assignment: CDR1 LNHDA and CDR2 SQIVND (reference sequence). The CDR3 protein is CASSARDRGYEQYF. The CDR3 coding sequence is TGTGCCAGTAGTGCCCGGGACAGGGGTTACGAGCAGTACTTC.

The chain joins TRBV7-3 to TRBJ2-3, with 13 bases identical to TRBD2. Germline loops: CDR1 SGHTA, CDR2 FQGTGA. The junction had 4 bases not matched to a gene; V was cut back by 4 bases and J by 6 bases. The length of the CDR3 is 15 residues. CDR3 protein: CASSSWTSGSDTQYF. The CDR3, as DNA: TGTGCCAGCAGCTCCTGGACTAGCGGGAGTGATACGCAGTATTTT.

This chain joins TRBV18 and TRBJ1-1, with D perhaps matching TRBD1 (6 bases). The germline gives CDR1 KGHSH, CDR2 LQKENI. There are 12 residues in the CDR3. The V end lost 8 bases, the J end lost 1 base, and 8 bases lay between the germline ends. The CDR3 nucleotides read TGTGCCAGCGCGGACAGGAACACTGAAGCTTTCTTT. As protein: CASADRNTEAFF.

This CDR3 is CASSHPYRDLAKNIQYF. In DNA, the CDR3 is TGTGCCAGCAGCCACCCGTACAGGGATCTAGCCAAAAACATTCAGTACTTC. The chain combines TRBV21-1 with TRBJ2-4; the D call of TRBD1 is as the table states it, not checked on the DNA. TRBV21-1 is deemed a pseudogene. This CDR3 spans 17 amino acids.

This chain links TRBV5-1 with TRBJ1-2; 7 bases line up with TRBD1. J gave up 4 bases and V 0 bases, and 6 bases lay outside the gene matches. Germline CDR1 is SGHRS and CDR2 is YFSETQ. The CDR3 consists of 15 residues. The CDR3 loop reads CASSLDHRGPYGYTF. The DNA of the CDR3 is TGCGCCAGCAGCTTGGACCACAGGGGACCCTATGGCTACACCTTC.